A selection of T cell receptor beta chains follows, all from one sample in a study of shared T cell receptors in the human thymus. Only in-frame clones appear in the TCRdb table, and some are missing; sequencing was by immunoSEQ multiplex PCR. Of roughly 710,000 clones in the sample, 70% to 90% were seen once. The data also belong to a second study, concerning human thymus T cells.

The sequenced material came from thymocytes. These receptors came from a girl in the first two years of life with a congenital heart defect. CDR3s include the opening cysteine and the closing phenylalanine or tryptophan. The order of the fields is clone size, J gene, D gene, V gene, CDR3 protein, CDR3 DNA. A D gene is named only where the DNA matches it firmly. A clone size is listed for some rows: how often the clone was seen (once, few, many), or a class if it is expanded.

size: .
J: TRBJ1-4
D: .
V: TRBV6-6
CDR3: CASATRKGTNEKLFF
DNA: TGTGCCAGCGCCACGAGGAAGGGGACTAATGAAAAACTGTTTTTT

size: .
J: TRBJ2-7
D: TRBD1
V: TRBV5-6
CDR3: CASSFRTGSSYEQYF
DNA: TGTGCCAGCAGCTTCCGGACAGGGAGCTCCTACGAGCAGTACTTC

size: .
J: TRBJ2-7
D: TRBD1
V: TRBV7-9
CDR3: CASSLGQPGTGLAEQYF
DNA: TGTGCCAGCAGCTTAGGTCAACCCGGGACAGGGTTAGCCGAGCAGTACTTC

size: .
J: TRBJ2-6
D: .
V: TRBV27
CDR3: CASSSSAGANVLTF
DNA: TGTGCCAGCAGTTCCTCGGCTGGGGCCAACGTCCTGACTTTC

size: .
J: TRBJ1-2
D: .
V: TRBV29-1
CDR3: CSVGGGPLGCYTF
DNA: TGCAGCGTTGGCGGGGGTCCGCTGGGTTGTTACACCTTC

size: .
J: TRBJ2-3
D: TRBD2
V: TRBV2
CDR3: CASMKVAGVIPDTQYF
DNA: TGTGCCAGCATGAAAGTAGCGGGGGTAATCCCGGATACGCAGTATTTT

size: .
J: TRBJ2-3
D: TRBD1
V: TRBV5-8
CDR3: CASSKLVGTGFTDTQYF
DNA: TGTGCCAGCAGCAAGTTGGTCGGGACAGGGTTCACAGATACGCAGTATTTT

size: once
J: TRBJ2-3
D: .
V: TRBV27
CDR3: CASSFGGRDTQYF
DNA: TGTGCCAGCAGTTTTGGGGGCAGGGATACGCAGTATTTT

size: .
J: TRBJ2-6
D: .
V: TRBV5-8
CDR3: CASSLAPERSGANVLTF
DNA: TGTGCCAGCAGCTTGGCCCCAGAGAGGTCTGGGGCCAACGTCCTGACTTTC

size: .
J: TRBJ2-7
D: TRBD1
V: TRBV27
CDR3: CASRGDRGHEQYF
DNA: TGTGCCAGCAGGGGGGACAGGGGGCACGAGCAGTACTTC

size: once
J: TRBJ1-1
D: .
V: TRBV27
CDR3: CASSLYGWRDTEAFF
DNA: TGTGCCAGCAGTTTATATGGTTGGAGGGACACTGAAGCTTTCTTT

size: .
J: TRBJ1-4
D: .
V: TRBV19
CDR3: CASTTLPGRDERFATNEKLFF
DNA: TGTGCCAGTACCACCCTTCCAGGGAGGGATGAAAGGTTCGCAACTAATGAAAAACTGTTTTTT

size: .
J: TRBJ2-7
D: TRBD1
V: TRBV25-1
CDR3: CASSDHLQGKVYEQYF
DNA: TGTGCCAGCAGTGATCATCTACAGGGGAAGGTCTACGAGCAGTACTTC

size: .
J: TRBJ2-5
D: TRBD1
V: TRBV28
CDR3: CASSPLRDRGETQYF
DNA: TGTGCCAGCAGTCCCCTACGTGACAGGGGAGAGACCCAGTACTTC

size: once
J: TRBJ2-2
D: .
V: TRBV14
CDR3: CASSQDPEAPRAGELFF
DNA: TGTGCCAGCAGCCAAGATCCCGAAGCCCCGAGGGCCGGGGAGCTGTTTTTT

size: .
J: TRBJ1-3
D: .
V: TRBV4-2
CDR3: CASSQDSYLPTGNTIYF
DNA: TGTGCCAGCAGCCAAGATTCATACTTACCCACTGGAAACACCATATATTTT

size: .
J: TRBJ1-1
D: TRBD1
V: TRBV19
CDR3: CASRLQGTEAFF
DNA: TGTGCCAGTAGGCTACAGGGGACTGAAGCTTTCTTT

size: .
J: TRBJ1-1
D: TRBD1
V: TRBV4-3
CDR3: CASSHNFPGTGGTEAFF
DNA: TGCGCCAGCAGCCATAATTTCCCCGGGACAGGCGGCACTGAAGCTTTCTTT

size: .
J: TRBJ2-2
D: .
V: TRBV27
CDR3: CASSMSVFMKLFF
DNA: TGTGCCAGCTCTATGTCCGTTTTTATGAAGCTGTTTTTT

size: .
J: TRBJ1-1
D: TRBD1
V: TRBV14
CDR3: CASSQEGTGGRTEAFF
DNA: TGTGCCAGCAGCCAAGAGGGGACAGGGGGCAGAACTGAAGCTTTCTTT

size: .
J: TRBJ2-5
D: TRBD1
V: TRBV28
CDR3: CASSLLAVGTVLQETQYF
DNA: TGTGCCAGCAGTTTACTCGCCGTCGGGACAGTTCTTCAAGAGACCCAGTACTTC

size: .
J: TRBJ2-7
D: TRBD2
V: TRBV14
CDR3: CASSQVELAGYYEQYF
DNA: TGTGCCAGCAGCCAAGTAGAACTAGCGGGTTACTACGAGCAGTACTTC

size: .
J: TRBJ1-6
D: .
V: TRBV11-2
CDR3: CASSPGTTRSNSPLHF
DNA: TGTGCCAGCAGCCCCGGGACAACCCGGTCTAATTCACCCCTCCACTTT

size: .
J: TRBJ2-2
D: TRBD1
V: TRBV7-6
CDR3: CASSSRQGWTNTGELFF
DNA: TGTGCCAGCAGCTCCCGACAGGGGTGGACGAACACCGGGGAGCTGTTTTTT

size: once
J: TRBJ1-1
D: .
V: TRBV6-4
CDR3: CASSVRSGDTEAFF
DNA: TGTGCCAGCAGTGTCAGATCAGGGGACACTGAAGCTTTCTTT

size: .
J: TRBJ1-1
D: TRBD1
V: TRBV9
CDR3: CASSVEYWTGYTEAFF
DNA: TGTGCCAGCAGCGTAGAATATTGGACAGGTTACACTGAAGCTTTCTTT

size: once
J: TRBJ1-2
D: TRBD1
V: TRBV7-4
CDR3: CASSLAPSTGGEGYTF
DNA: TGTGCCAGCAGCCTAGCCCCCTCGACAGGGGGCGAGGGCTACACCTTC

size: .
J: TRBJ2-7
D: .
V: TRBV4-1
CDR3: CASSQERSYEQYF
DNA: TGCGCCAGCAGCCAAGAACGCAGCTACGAGCAGTACTTC

size: once
J: TRBJ1-1
D: .
V: TRBV7-4
CDR3: CASSLGGRLTEAFF
DNA: TGTGCCAGCAGCTTAGGGGGGCGTCTCACTGAAGCTTTCTTT

size: .
J: TRBJ2-5
D: TRBD2
V: TRBV7-7
CDR3: CASSLDLPGLLMGKETQYF
DNA: TGTGCTAGCAGCTTAGACTTACCGGGACTATTAATGGGGAAAGAGACCCAGTACTTC

size: few
J: TRBJ2-6
D: .
V: TRBV7-9
CDR3: CASSLGRDKNLDGANVLTF
DNA: TGTGCCAGCAGCTTAGGGAGGGATAAAAATTTAGATGGGGCCAACGTCCTGACTTTC

size: .
J: TRBJ1-1
D: TRBD1
V: TRBV10-3
CDR3: CAISELAGQGPEAFF
DNA: TGTGCCATCAGTGAGCTTGCGGGACAGGGCCCTGAAGCTTTCTTT

size: .
J: TRBJ2-3
D: TRBD2
V: TRBV15
CDR3: CATSRVPNNQAGDTDTQYF
DNA: TGTGCCACCAGCAGAGTACCCAACAATCAGGCGGGAGACACAGATACGCAGTATTTT

size: .
J: TRBJ1-1
D: .
V: TRBV28
CDR3: CASSLIGLRRSTEAFF
DNA: TGTGCCAGCAGTTTAATAGGGCTCCGGAGGAGCACTGAAGCTTTCTTT

size: .
J: TRBJ2-7
D: .
V: TRBV7-2
CDR3: CASSLMGGPYEQYF
DNA: TGTGCCAGCAGCCTAATGGGGGGTCCCTACGAGCAGTACTTC

size: .
J: TRBJ1-4
D: .
V: TRBV7-9
CDR3: CASSPQGGTNEKLFF
DNA: TGTGCCAGCAGCCCCCAAGGAGGGACTAATGAAAAACTGTTTTTT

size: .
J: TRBJ1-2
D: TRBD1
V: TRBV7-4
CDR3: CASHYPDRYSYGYTF
DNA: TGTGCCAGCCACTACCCGGACAGGTATTCCTATGGCTACACCTTC

size: .
J: TRBJ2-7
D: .
V: TRBV6-6
CDR3: CASSYWDIYYEQYF
DNA: TGTGCCAGCAGTTACTGGGACATTTACTACGAGCAGTACTTC

size: .
J: TRBJ1-2
D: TRBD1
V: TRBV7-9
CDR3: CASSHRWTGGRTGYTF
DNA: TGTGCCAGCAGCCATCGATGGACAGGGGGCAGGACTGGCTACACCTTC

size: .
J: TRBJ1-5
D: .
V: TRBV30
CDR3: CAWSGSGEVQPQHF
DNA: TGTGCCTGGAGTGGGTCGGGGGAAGTTCAGCCCCAGCATTTT

size: .
J: TRBJ1-2
D: TRBD1
V: TRBV2
CDR3: CARETGSNYGYTF
DNA: TGTGCCAGAGAGACAGGGAGCAACTATGGCTACACCTTC

size: .
J: TRBJ2-1
D: TRBD1
V: TRBV10-1
CDR3: CASSDTNPYRGGGYEQFF
DNA: TGCGCCAGCAGTGATACGAATCCATACAGGGGCGGCGGGTATGAGCAGTTCTTC

size: .
J: TRBJ1-2
D: .
V: TRBV10-1
CDR3: CASSESGGQHDHYGYTF
DNA: TGCGCCAGCAGTGAGTCCGGGGGGCAGCATGATCACTATGGCTACACCTTC

size: .
J: TRBJ1-1
D: .
V: TRBV25-1
CDR3: CASSEQKMNTEAFF
DNA: TGTGCCAGCAGTGAGCAGAAAATGAACACTGAAGCTTTCTTT

size: once
J: TRBJ1-2
D: .
V: TRBV21-1
CDR3: CASSKQGNYGYTF
DNA: TGTGCCAGCAGCAAACAGGGGAACTATGGCTACACCTTC

size: .
J: TRBJ1-2
D: TRBD1
V: TRBV29-1
CDR3: CSVDGRGRKANYGYTF
DNA: TGCAGCGTTGACGGTAGGGGGCGAAAAGCTAACTATGGCTACACCTTC

size: .
J: TRBJ2-7
D: TRBD1
V: TRBV30
CDR3: CACYPGQGNYEQYF
DNA: TGTGCCTGTTATCCGGGACAGGGGAACTACGAGCAGTACTTC

size: once
J: TRBJ2-7
D: .
V: TRBV5-1
CDR3: CASSLDIKNPYEQYF
DNA: TGCGCCAGCAGCTTAGACATCAAGAATCCCTACGAGCAGTACTTC

size: .
J: TRBJ1-1
D: .
V: TRBV6-6
CDR3: CASKGSEEVAEAFF
DNA: TGTGCCAGCAAAGGGTCTGAGGAGGTCGCTGAAGCTTTCTTT

size: once
J: TRBJ2-7
D: .
V: TRBV28
CDR3: CASSFLGAYEQYF
DNA: TGTGCCAGCAGTTTCTTAGGGGCCTACGAGCAGTACTTC

size: .
J: TRBJ1-2
D: .
V: TRBV5-6
CDR3: CASSPDRCYGYTF
DNA: TGTGCCAGCAGCCCAGACAGGTGCTATGGCTACACCTTC

size: .
J: TRBJ1-6
D: .
V: TRBV27
CDR3: CASSFWTYSPVVPGIYNSPLHF
DNA: TGTGCCAGCAGTTTTTGGACGTACAGCCCCGTGGTCCCGGGAATTTATAATTCACCCCTCCACTTT

size: .
J: TRBJ2-7
D: TRBD1
V: TRBV18
CDR3: CASSANGQGMDEQYF
DNA: TGTGCCAGCTCTGCCAACGGACAGGGAATGGACGAGCAGTACTTC

size: .
J: TRBJ2-1
D: TRBD2
V: TRBV5-4
CDR3: CASRILAGGINEQFF
DNA: TGTGCCAGCAGAATCCTAGCGGGGGGAATCAATGAGCAGTTCTTC

size: .
J: TRBJ1-2
D: .
V: TRBV6-5
CDR3: CASSLGRQTGYTF
DNA: TGTGCCAGCAGTCTCGGTCGACAAACAGGCTACACCTTC

size: .
J: TRBJ1-1
D: TRBD1
V: TRBV28
CDR3: CASTRTGNTEAFF
DNA: TGTGCCAGCACCCGGACAGGGAACACTGAAGCTTTCTTT

size: .
J: TRBJ2-1
D: TRBD2
V: TRBV7-3
CDR3: CASSRSLAGGNNEQFF
DNA: TGTGCCAGCAGCAGATCACTAGCGGGGGGGAACAATGAGCAGTTCTTC

size: .
J: TRBJ2-1
D: .
V: TRBV13
CDR3: CASSLTRRLGSYNEQFF
DNA: TGTGCCAGCAGCTTAACTCGGAGGTTAGGGTCCTACAATGAGCAGTTCTTC

size: .
J: TRBJ1-1
D: .
V: TRBV30
CDR3: CAWSVRAAVNTEAFF
DNA: TGTGCCTGGAGTGTAAGAGCGGCGGTGAACACTGAAGCTTTCTTT